This T cell receptor beta chain is drawn from a study of T-cell reconstitution after alpha-beta-depleted transplantation in children. TCRbeta library construction was performed incorporating unique molecular identifiers. MiXCR, run by TCRdb on the PCR reads, gives a single entry per CDR3 protein. The sample holds a few hundred thousand distinct CDR3 sequences, 13% seen once. Germline CDR1 reads MGHDK; CDR2 reads SYGVNS. The CDR3 covers 13 residues. V was pared by 6 bases and J by 2 bases, with 1 base of the junction left unmatched. This clonotype was recorded a few times. The chain links TRBV25-1 to TRBJ1-2; 9 nucleotides line up with TRBD1. Sequenced here: PBMCs, sampled from the stem cell graft. The clonotype comes from a human donor who donated a stem cell graft to a child with Fanconi anemia. The CDR3: CASSGTGNYGYTF. The CDR3, as DNA: TGTGCCAGCAGCGGGACAGGGAACTATGGCTACACCTTC.